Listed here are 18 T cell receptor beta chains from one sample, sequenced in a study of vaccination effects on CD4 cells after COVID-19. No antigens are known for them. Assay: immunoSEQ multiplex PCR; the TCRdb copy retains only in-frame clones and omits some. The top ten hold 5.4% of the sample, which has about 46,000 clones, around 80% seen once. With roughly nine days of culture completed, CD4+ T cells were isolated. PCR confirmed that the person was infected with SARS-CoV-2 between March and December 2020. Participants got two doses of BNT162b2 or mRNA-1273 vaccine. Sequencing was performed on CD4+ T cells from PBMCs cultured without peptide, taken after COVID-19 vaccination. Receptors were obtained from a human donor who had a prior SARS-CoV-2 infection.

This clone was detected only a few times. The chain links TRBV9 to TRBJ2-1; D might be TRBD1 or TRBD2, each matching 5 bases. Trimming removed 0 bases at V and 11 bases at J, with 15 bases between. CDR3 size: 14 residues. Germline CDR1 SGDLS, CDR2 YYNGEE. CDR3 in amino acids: CASSVANWGTKQFF. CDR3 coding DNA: TGTGCCAGCAGCGTAGCTAATTGGGGGACGAAGCAGTTCTTC.

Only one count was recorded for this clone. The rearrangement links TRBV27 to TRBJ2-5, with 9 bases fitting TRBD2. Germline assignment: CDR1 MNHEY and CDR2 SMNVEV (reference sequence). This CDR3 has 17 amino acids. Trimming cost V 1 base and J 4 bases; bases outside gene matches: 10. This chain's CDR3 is CASSLWGSGGSGETQYF. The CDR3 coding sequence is TGTGCCAGCAGTTTATGGGGTAGCGGGGGTTCGGGAGAGACCCAGTACTTC.

The CDR3 nucleotides read TGTGCTAGTGGTCCCGAGGACGCCGTGGGGCAGTTCTTC. It translates to CASGPEDAVGQFF. The chain combines TRBV12-5 with TRBJ2-1; D is unclear. CDR3 length equals 13 residues. The germline V gene has CDR1 LGHNT and CDR2 FRNRAP. The V end was cut by 5 bases, the J end by 12 bases, with 17 bases between.

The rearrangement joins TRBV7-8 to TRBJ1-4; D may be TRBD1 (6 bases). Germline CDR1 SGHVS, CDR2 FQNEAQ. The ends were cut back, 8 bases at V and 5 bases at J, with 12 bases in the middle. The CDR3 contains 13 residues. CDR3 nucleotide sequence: TGTGCCAGCTCCCAGGGGCCGAATGAAAAACTGTTTTTT. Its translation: CASSQGPNEKLFF.

CDR3 amino acids: CASSRLGAGEHEQYF. CDR3 coding DNA: TGTGCCAGCAGCCGCCTTGGCGCGGGAGAACACGAGCAGTACTTC. The chain couples TRBV3-1 (or the pseudogene TRBV3-2) to TRBJ2-7; TRBD2 aligns across 7 bases. With 4 bases clipped from V and 5 bases from J, the junction kept 11 bases outside the gene matches. The germline CDR1 and CDR2 sequences are LGHDT and YNNKEL (reference sequence). CDR3 length: 15 amino acids.

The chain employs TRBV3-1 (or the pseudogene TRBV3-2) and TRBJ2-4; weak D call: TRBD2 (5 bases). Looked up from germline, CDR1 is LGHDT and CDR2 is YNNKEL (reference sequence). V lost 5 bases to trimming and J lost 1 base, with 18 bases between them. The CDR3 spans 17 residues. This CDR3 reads CASSNNGLLGAKNIQYF. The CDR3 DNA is TGTGCCAGCAGCAATAACGGACTTCTGGGGGCCAAAAACATTCAGTACTTC.

CDR3 residues: CASGGRHYEQYF. In DNA, the CDR3 is TGTGCCAGCGGGGGCCGTCACTACGAGCAGTACTTC. The rearrangement uses TRBV7-9 and TRBJ2-7; D is perhaps TRBD1 (6 bases). Germline V gives CDR1 SEHNR, CDR2 FQNEAQ (reference sequence). V was pared by 8 bases and J by 3 bases, with 11 bases between. The CDR3 covers 12 residues. Full variable domain (rest looked up from reference TRBV7-9 and TRBJ2-7): DTGVSQNPRHKITKRGQNVTFRCDPISEHNRLYWYRQTLGQGPEFLTYFQNEAQLEKSRLLSDRFSAERPKGSFSTLEIQRTEQGDSAMYLCASGGRHYEQYFGPGTRLTVT.

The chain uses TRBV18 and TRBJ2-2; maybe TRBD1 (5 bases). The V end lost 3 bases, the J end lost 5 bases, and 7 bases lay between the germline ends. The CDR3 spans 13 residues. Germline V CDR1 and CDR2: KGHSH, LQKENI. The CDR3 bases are TGTGCCAGCTCACCCAGGGTAACCGGGGAGCTGTTTTTT. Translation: CASSPRVTGELFF.

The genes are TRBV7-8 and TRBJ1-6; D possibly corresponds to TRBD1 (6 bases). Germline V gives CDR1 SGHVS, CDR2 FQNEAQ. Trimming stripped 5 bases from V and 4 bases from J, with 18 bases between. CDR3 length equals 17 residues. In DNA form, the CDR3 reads TGTGCCAGCAGCCTAACAGGGTCGGCTTGGTATAATTCACCCCTCCACTTT. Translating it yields CASSLTGSAWYNSPLHF.

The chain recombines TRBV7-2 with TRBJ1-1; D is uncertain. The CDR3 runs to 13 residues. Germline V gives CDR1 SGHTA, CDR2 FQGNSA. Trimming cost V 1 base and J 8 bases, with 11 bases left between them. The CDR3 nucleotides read TGTGCCAGCAGCTTAGAGATTAGGACGGAAGCTTTCTTT. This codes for CASSLEIRTEAFF. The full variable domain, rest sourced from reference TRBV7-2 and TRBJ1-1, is GAGVSQSPSNKVTEKGKDVELRCDPISGHTALYWYRQSLGQGLEFLIYFQGNSAPDKSGLPSDRFSAERTGGSVSTLTIQRTQQEDSAVYLCASSLEIRTEAFFGQGTRLTVV.

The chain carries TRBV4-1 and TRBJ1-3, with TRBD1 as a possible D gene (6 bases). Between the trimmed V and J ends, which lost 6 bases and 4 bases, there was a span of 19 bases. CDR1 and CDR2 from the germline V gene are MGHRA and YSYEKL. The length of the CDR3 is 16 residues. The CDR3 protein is CASRLNTGPAGNTIYF. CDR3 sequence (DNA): TGCGCCAGCAGACTAAACACAGGGCCAGCCGGAAACACCATATATTTT.

CDR3 in amino acids: CAISEPNRGIKRGYTF. The CDR3 nucleotides are TGTGCCATCAGTGAGCCGAACAGGGGGATAAAACGAGGCTACACCTTC. The chain uses TRBV10-3 and TRBJ1-2, with 8 nucleotides matching TRBD1. The germline CDR1 and CDR2 sequences are ENHRY and SYGVKD. This CDR3 region has 16 residues. V lost 2 bases and J lost 8; bases outside the gene matches: 13.

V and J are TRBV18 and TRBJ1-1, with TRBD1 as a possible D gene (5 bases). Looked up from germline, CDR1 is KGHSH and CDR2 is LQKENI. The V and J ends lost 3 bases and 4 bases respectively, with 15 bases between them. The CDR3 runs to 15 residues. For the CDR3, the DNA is TGTGCCAGCTCACCTCAGGGTAACGCTGGCACTGAAGCTTTCTTT. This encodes CASSPQGNAGTEAFF.

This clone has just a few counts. CDR3 protein: CASSHGTRGDTQYF. CDR3 nucleotide sequence: TGTGCCAGCAGCCACGGGACTAGGGGAGATACGCAGTATTTT. The rearrangement joins TRBV4-2 to TRBJ2-3, with TRBD2 identical over 8 bases. The J segment lost 5 bases and the V segment lost 3 bases, leaving 4 bases of the junction unmatched. This CDR3 contains 14 residues. Germline V gene sequence: CDR1 LGHNA, CDR2 YNFKEQ.

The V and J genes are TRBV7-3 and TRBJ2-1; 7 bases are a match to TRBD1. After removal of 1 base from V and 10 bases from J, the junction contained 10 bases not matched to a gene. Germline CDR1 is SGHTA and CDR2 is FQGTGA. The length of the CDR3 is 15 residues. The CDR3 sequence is CASSLRPAGTAEQFF. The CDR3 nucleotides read TGTGCCAGCAGCTTAAGACCGGCCGGGACAGCAGAGCAGTTCTTC.

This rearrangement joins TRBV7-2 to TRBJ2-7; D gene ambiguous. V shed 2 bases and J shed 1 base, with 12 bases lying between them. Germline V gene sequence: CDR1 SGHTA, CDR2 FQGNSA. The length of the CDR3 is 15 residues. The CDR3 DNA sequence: TGTGCCAGCAGCTTAAGTTCCGTAAAGTCCTACGAGCAGTACTTC. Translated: CASSLSSVKSYEQYF.

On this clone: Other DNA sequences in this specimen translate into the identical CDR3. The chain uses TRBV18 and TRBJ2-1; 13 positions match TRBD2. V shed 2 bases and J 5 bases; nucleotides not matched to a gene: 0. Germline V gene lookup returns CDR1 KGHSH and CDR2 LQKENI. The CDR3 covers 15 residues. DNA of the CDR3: TGTGCCAGCTCACCAGGACTAGCGGGAGACAATGAGCAGTTCTTC. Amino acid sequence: CASSPGLAGDNEQFF. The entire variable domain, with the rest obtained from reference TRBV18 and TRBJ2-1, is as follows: NAGVMQNPRHLVRRRGQEARLRCSPMKGHSHVYWYRQLPEEGLKFMVYLQKENIIDESGMPKERFSAEFPKEGPSILRIQQVVRGDSAAYFCASSPGLAGDNEQFFGPGTRLTVL.

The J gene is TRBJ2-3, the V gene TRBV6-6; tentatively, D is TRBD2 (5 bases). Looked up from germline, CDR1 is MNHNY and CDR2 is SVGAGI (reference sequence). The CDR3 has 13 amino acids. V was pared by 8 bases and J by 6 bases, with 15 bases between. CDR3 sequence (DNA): TGTGCCAGCGCCCGGCGGGTCTTGGATACGCAGTATTTT. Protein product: CASARRVLDTQYF.